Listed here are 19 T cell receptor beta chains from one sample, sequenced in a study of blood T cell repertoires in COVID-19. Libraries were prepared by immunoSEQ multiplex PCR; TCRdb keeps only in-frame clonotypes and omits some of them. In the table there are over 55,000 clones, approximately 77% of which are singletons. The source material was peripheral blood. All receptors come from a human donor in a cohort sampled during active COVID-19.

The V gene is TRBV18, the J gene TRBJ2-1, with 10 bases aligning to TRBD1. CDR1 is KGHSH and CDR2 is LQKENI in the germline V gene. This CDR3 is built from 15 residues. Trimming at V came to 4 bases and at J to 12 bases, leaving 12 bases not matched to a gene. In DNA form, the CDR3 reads TGTGCCAGCTCACTAGGACAGGGGGAAGGCGTCAGGCAGTTCTTC. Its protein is CASSLGQGEGVRQFF. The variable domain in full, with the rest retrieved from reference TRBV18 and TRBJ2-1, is NAGVMQNPRHLVRRRGQEARLRCSPMKGHSHVYWYRQLPEEGLKFMVYLQKENIIDESGMPKERFSAEFPKEGPSILRIQQVVRGDSAAYFCASSLGQGEGVRQFFGPGTRLTVL.

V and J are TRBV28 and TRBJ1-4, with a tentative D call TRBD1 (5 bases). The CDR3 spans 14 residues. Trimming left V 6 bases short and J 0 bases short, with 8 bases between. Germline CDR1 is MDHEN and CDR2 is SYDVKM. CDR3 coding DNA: TGTGCCAGCAGCTCAGGGTCAACTAATGAAAAACTGTTTTTT. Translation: CASSSGSTNEKLFF.

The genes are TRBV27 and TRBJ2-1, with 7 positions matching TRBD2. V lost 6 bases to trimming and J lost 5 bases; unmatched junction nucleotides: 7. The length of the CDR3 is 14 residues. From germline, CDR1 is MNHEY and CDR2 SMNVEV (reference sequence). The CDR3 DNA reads TGTGCCAGCAGGAATTGGGACTACGACAATGAGCAGTTCTTC. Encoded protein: CASRNWDYDNEQFF.

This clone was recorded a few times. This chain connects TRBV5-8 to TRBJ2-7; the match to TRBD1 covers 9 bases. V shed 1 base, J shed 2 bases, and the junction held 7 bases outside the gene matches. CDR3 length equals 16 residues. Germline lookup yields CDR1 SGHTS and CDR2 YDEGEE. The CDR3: CASSLTQGQGPYEQYF. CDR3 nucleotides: TGTGCCAGCAGCTTGACACAAGGACAGGGGCCCTACGAGCAGTACTTC.

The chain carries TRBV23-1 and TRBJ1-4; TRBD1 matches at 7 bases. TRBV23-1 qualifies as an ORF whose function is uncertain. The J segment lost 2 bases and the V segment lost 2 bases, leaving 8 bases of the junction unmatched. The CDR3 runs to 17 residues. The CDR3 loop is CASSQTEGARTNEKLFF. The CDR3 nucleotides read TGCGCCAGCAGTCAAACAGAGGGGGCGAGGACTAATGAAAAACTGTTTTTT.

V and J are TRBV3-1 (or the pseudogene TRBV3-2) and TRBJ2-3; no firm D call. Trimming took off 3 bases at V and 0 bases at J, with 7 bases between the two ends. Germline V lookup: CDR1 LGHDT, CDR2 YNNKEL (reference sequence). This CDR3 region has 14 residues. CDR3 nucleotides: TGTGCCAGCAGCCAGTTCCCTAGCACAGATACGCAGTATTTT. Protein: CASSQFPSTDTQYF.

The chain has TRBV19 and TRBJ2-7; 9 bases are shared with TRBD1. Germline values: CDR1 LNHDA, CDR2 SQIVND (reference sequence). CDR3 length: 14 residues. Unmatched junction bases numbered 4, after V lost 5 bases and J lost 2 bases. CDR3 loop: CASSSTGGPYEQYF. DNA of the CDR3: TGTGCCAGTAGTTCGACAGGGGGACCCTACGAGCAGTACTTC.

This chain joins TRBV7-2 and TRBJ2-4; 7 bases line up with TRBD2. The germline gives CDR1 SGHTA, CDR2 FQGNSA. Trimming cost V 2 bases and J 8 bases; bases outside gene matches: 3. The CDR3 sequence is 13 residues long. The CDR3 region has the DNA TGTGCCAGCAGCTTATCTCTAGCGGACATTCAGTACTTC. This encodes CASSLSLADIQYF.

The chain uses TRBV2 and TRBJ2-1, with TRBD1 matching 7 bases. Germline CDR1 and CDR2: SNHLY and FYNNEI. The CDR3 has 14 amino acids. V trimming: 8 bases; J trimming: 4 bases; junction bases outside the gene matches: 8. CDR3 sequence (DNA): TGTGCCAGCGGGGACAGCCTGACGTACAATGAGCAGTTCTTC. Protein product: CASGDSLTYNEQFF.

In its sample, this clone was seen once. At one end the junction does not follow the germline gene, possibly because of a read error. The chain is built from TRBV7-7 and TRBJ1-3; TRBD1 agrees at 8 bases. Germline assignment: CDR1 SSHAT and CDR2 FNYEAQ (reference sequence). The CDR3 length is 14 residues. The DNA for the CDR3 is TGTGCTAGCAGCCGTGGACAGGGCGGAAACACCATATATTTT. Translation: CASSRGQGGNTIYF.

The CDR3 loop reads CASRTSGSYEQYF. As DNA, the CDR3 is TGTGCCAGCCGGACTAGCGGCTCCTACGAGCAGTACTTC. The chain has TRBV28 and TRBJ2-7, with 10 bases identical to TRBD2. This CDR3 region has 13 residues. Germline lookup yields CDR1 MDHEN and CDR2 SYDVKM. With 8 bases clipped from V and 0 bases from J, the junction kept 1 base outside the gene matches.

DNA for the CDR3: TGTGCCAGCAGGAGACAGGGTGAAGCTTTCTTT. Protein product: CASRRQGEAFF. The chain joins TRBV4-2 to TRBJ1-1; 7 nucleotides align to TRBD1. This CDR3 is built from 11 residues. V trimming: 6 bases; J trimming: 7 bases; junction bases outside the gene matches: 2. In germline, CDR1 is LGHNA, CDR2 YNFKEQ.

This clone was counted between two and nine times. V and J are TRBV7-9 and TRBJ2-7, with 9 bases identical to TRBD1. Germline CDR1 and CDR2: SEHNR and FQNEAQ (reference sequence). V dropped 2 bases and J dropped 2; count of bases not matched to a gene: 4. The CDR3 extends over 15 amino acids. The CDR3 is CASSLFGDRAYEQYF. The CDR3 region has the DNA TGTGCCAGCAGCTTATTTGGGGACAGGGCCTACGAGCAGTACTTC.

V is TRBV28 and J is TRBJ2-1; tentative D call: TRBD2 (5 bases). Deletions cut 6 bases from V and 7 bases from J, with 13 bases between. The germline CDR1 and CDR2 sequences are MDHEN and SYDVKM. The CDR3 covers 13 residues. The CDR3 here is CASSLTRDNEQFF. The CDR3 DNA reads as TGTGCCAGCAGCCTGACCCGGGATAATGAGCAGTTCTTC. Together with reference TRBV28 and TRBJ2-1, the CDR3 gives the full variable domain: DVKVTQSSRYLVKRTGEKVFLECVQDMDHENMFWYRQDPGLGLRLIYFSYDVKMKEKGDIPEGYSVSREKKERFSLILESASTNQTSMYLCASSLTRDNEQFFGPGTRLTVL.

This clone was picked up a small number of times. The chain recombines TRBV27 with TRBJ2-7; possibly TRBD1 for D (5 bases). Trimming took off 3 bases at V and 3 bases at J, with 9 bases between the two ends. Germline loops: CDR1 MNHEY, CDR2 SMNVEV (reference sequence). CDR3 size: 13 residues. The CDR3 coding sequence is TGTGCCAGCAGTTTCCGACAGAACTACGAGCAGTACTTC. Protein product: CASSFRQNYEQYF.

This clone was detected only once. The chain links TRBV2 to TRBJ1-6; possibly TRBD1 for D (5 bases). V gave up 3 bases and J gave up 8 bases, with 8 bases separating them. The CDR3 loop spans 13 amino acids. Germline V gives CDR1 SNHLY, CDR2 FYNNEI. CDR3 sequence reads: CASSDEGDSPLHF. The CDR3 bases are TGTGCCAGCAGTGACGAAGGGGATTCACCCCTCCACTTT.

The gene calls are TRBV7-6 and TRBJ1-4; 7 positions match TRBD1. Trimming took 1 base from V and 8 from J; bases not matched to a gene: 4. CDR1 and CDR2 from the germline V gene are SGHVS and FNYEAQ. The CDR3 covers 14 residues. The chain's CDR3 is CASSLDRGGEKLFF. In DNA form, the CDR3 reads TGTGCCAGCAGCTTAGACAGGGGAGGAGAAAAACTGTTTTTT.

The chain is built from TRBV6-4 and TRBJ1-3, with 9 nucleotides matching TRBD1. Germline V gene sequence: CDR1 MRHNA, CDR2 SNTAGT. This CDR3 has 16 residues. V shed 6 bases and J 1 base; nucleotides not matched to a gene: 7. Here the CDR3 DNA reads TGTGCCAGCAGACTTCCCGGGACAGGGTCTGGAAACACCATATATTTT. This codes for CASRLPGTGSGNTIYF.

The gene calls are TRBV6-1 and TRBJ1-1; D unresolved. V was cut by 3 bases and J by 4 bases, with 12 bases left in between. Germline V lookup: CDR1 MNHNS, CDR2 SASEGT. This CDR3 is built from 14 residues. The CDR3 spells CASSEVGGVTEAFF. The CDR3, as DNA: TGTGCCAGCAGTGAGGTAGGAGGCGTCACTGAAGCTTTCTTT.